A single T cell receptor beta chain is shown here with its context. TCRdb re-called the 5' RACE reads, yielding one record per CDR3 amino acid sequence without DNA. The sample includes some 110,000 distinct CDR3 sequences. This CDR3 has 15 residues. CDR1 is SGHNT and CDR2 is YYREEE in the germline V gene (reference sequence). This sample was included in a study of T cells expressing NK-cell markers. The V and J genes are TRBV5-4 and TRBJ2-3; TCRdb names TRBD2, which stays unverified in the absence of DNA. Input material: blood T cells: a sorted CD56 or NKG2C T cell subset, CD4+ or CD8+ T cells, or bulk PBMC T cells (not recorded which). The TCR was taken from a woman aged 18-70 years in good health. CDR3: CASSLTSGGADTQYF.